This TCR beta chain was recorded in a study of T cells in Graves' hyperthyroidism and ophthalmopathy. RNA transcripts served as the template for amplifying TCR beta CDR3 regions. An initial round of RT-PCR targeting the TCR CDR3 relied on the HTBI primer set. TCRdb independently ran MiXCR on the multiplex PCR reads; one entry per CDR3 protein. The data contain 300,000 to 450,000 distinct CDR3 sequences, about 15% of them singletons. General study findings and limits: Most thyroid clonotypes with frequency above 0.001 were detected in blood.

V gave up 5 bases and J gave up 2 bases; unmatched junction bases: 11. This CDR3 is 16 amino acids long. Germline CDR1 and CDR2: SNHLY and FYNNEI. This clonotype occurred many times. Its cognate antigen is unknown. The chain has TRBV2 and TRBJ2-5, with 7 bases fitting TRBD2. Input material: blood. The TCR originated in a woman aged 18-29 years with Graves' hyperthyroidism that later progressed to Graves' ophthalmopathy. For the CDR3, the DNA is TGTGCCAGCAGTCTACTGAATCTGGGACTACAAGAGACCCAGTACTTC. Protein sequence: CASSLLNLGLQETQYF.